This T cell receptor beta chain derives from a study of cytomegalovirus exposure and HLA in healthy donors. Study-level points and caveats: Apparent HLA restriction characterized most CMV-associated TCR beta chains in a later analysis. Available immune exposure information covered CMV serostatus only.

Comment on this clone: Its specificity is unknown.

PCR used 60 Vbeta primers and 13 Jbeta primers. The table came from immunoSEQ multiplex PCR; TCRdb's copy has only in-frame clones and leaves some out. Counted here are 150,000 to 200,000 clones, around four fifths occurring once; the ten biggest clones make up approximately 1.4%. Germline V CDR1 and CDR2: SGHVS, FNYEAQ. The CDR3 is 14 residues long. Trimming took 4 bases from V and 2 from J, leaving 8 bases between them. The sequenced sample was PBMCs. The V gene is TRBV7-6, the J gene TRBJ2-2, with a tentative D call TRBD1 (5 bases). This sequence originates from a man aged 18 to 30 in good health and CMV-seronegative. CDR3 loop: CASSSDTNTGELFF. CDR3 in DNA: TGTGCCAGCAGCTCGGACACAAACACCGGGGAGCTGTTTTTT.